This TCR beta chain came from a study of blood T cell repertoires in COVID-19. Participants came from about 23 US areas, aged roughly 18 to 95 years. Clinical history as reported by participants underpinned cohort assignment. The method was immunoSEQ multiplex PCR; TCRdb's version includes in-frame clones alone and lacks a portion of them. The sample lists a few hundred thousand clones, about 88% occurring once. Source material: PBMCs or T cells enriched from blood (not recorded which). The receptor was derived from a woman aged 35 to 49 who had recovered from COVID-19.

CDR3 residues: CASSGGVTRDYGYTF. The CDR3 DNA reads TGTGCCAGCAGCGGGGGGGTCACACGCGACTATGGCTACACCTTC. The rearrangement joins TRBV7-9 to TRBJ1-2, with D possibly matching TRBD1 (5 bases). The CDR3 is made up of 15 amino acids. CDR1 is SEHNR, CDR2 FQNEAQ, per germline (reference sequence). The ends were cut back, 5 bases at V and 3 bases at J, with 16 bases in the middle.